Listed below are T cell receptor beta chains from one sample, sequenced in a study of blood T cell repertoires in COVID-19. Generated by immunoSEQ multiplex PCR, the TCRdb table keeps only in-frame clones and is missing some. There are about 64,000 clones in the sample; 88% occur only once, and approximately 40% lies in the top ten. The sample taken for sequencing was peripheral blood. Source of these receptors: a woman aged 55-69 years with COVID-19, enrolled during active disease. The CDR3 runs from the conserved cysteine through the conserved F or W.

V | CDR3
TRBV30 | CAWSVNKEALHF
TRBV7-2 | CASSPGLHYGYTF
TRBV29-1 | CSVDGQGSGNTIYF
TRBV10-3 | CAISSGTGSYSEQFF
TRBV4-2 | CASSQDRDFLVQYF
TRBV19 | CASDVPDRDLGEQYF
TRBV3-1/TRBV3-2 | CASSGGQGWSPLHF
TRBV7-6 | CASRPDRGLGNTEAFF
TRBV5-1 | CASSFVGGDTGELFF
TRBV19 | CASSSGVGTEAFF
TRBV7-9 | CASSSWDTSYEQYF
TRBV2 | CASSEIREGEAFF
TRBV7-2 | CASSLELGTGPQETQYF
TRBV11-2 | CASSEKWVGGLTDTQYF
TRBV28 | CASSPGQGLTEAFF
TRBV6-2/TRBV6-3 | CASSYGMTGVNQPQHF
TRBV28 | CASVPGQSTGELFF
TRBV6-5 | CAGLGGLYGYTF
TRBV29-1 | CGGAGSSYNEQFF
TRBV28 | CASSLGEYEQYF
TRBV12-1 | CASSFTELLAHYNEQFF
TRBV4-1 | CASSQQGFGGELFF
TRBV16 | CASSRQQNTEAFF
TRBV12-3/TRBV12-4 | CASRARHTGELFF
TRBV6-5 | CASLGSWGSGYTF
TRBV18 | CASSPYRDTEAFF
TRBV2 | CASSDQGSGYGYTF
TRBV5-6 | CASSWVGTNLQTQYF
TRBV27 | CASSRDPGGNQPQHF
TRBV7-9 | CASSLARQITEAFF
TRBV4-3 | CASSQSGLVGWTGELFF
TRBV21-1 | CASSAYRVGEYGYTF
TRBV5-5 | CASSSGRAEAFF
TRBV19 | CASSIDSTSPQETQYF
TRBV30 | CAWSVLGLDNEQFF
TRBV7-8 | CASSLLGSGRARVTDTQYF
TRBV5-4 | CASSLPGLAKPSEQFF
TRBV19 | CASGTWRSSGNTIYF
TRBV29-1 | CSVEGSTYEQYF
TRBV6-5 | CASSYLQGNTEAFF
TRBV29-1 | CSVPGRISGYTF
TRBV2 | CASSVGAPLLNTGELFF
TRBV10-3 | CAIGAVGQGNTEAFF
TRBV2 | CASRGAGGPREFF
TRBV12-3/TRBV12-4 | CASSSLYGGELFF